This TCR beta chain was retrieved from a study of control samples from healthy donors and cancer patients. Sequenced by immunoSEQ multiplex PCR; TCRdb stores in-frame clones only, minus some. The sample includes under 75,000 clones, over 75% of them seen just once. Material: blood. The sequence was collected from a man in his forties in good health.

CDR3 in DNA: TGTGCCAGCAGTTACTCCAGATTACAGGGGCGAGAAGGGGCCAACGTCCTGACTTTC. Amino acid sequence: CASSYSRLQGREGANVLTF. The rearrangement uses TRBV6-2 or TRBV6-3 and TRBJ2-6; 7 bases agree with TRBD1. CDR3 length equals 19 residues. V lost 0 bases to trimming and J lost 4 bases; unmatched junction nucleotides: 12. CDR1 and CDR2 from the germline V gene are MNHEY and SVGEGT.